Detailed here is one T cell receptor (beta chain). Which antigen it targets is not known. No base-level quality is on record; no much larger clone is a single base apart. V is shortened by 3 bases, J by 2 bases, and the region joining them spans 14 bases. The cysteine opens and the phenylalanine closes a CDR3 of 15 amino acids. Kept here is only the CDR3 DNA, which spans 45 bases and is read in frame from base 1. From the germline V gene, CDR1 is MGHDK and CDR2 is SYGVNS. This entry is derived from a study of T-cell reconstitution after alpha-beta-depleted transplantation in children listed by TCRdb under 2016. The study in broad terms: Using TCR repertoire profiling, the study followed T-cell immune reconstitution in a quantitative way in children after TCRalphabeta/CD19-depleted allogeneic hematopoietic cell transplantation. Overall study outcomes, separate from this receptor: The high TCRbeta diversity at day 60 in some patients was ascribed to recipient T cells and intrathymic progenitors that had survived conditioning. About two months after transplant, the apparently early recovery of alphabetaT-cell counts reportedly depended on just several hundred clones that had expanded rapidly and came from non-depleted graft cells. Hyperexpanded clone frequencies declined over subsequent months; after one year, T-cell counts and TCRbeta diversity were mostly attributed to newly produced T cells.

Taken with the paper, the label for treatment or condition translates to: allogeneic hematopoietic cell transplantation with graft depleted of TCRalphabeta T cells and CD19 B cells. The transplant recipients were children given TCRalphabeta/CD19-depleted allogeneic hematopoietic cell grafts. Library prep was done by PCR. The data were produced on an Illumina HiSeq 2500. To normalize quantification of the TCRbeta repertoire, the TCR libraries were built with molecular barcoding that relied on unique molecular identifiers. TCRdb trimmed the raw reads at Q25, called clones with MiXCR and kept productive beta chains. A single entry per CDR3 protein holds the most common genes and DNA from its merged rows. For this sample the table gives hundreds of thousands of distinct CDR3 sequences, of which over 10% were detected only once. The ten largest clones add up to over 2% of the sample.

The chain couples TRBV25-1 to TRBJ2-7, with an unclear D gene assignment. The sequence was collected from a male patient aged 5 to 17 who had a stem cell transplant for acute myeloid leukemia, so the T cells may come from the graft donor. The specimen was PBMCs, mostly from graft donor cells, collected 360 days after TCRalphabeta/CD19-depleted stem cell transplant. The DNA sequence follows: TGTGCCAGCAGTGATTTGTCCTCTCTGGCCTACGAGCAGTACTTC. This sequence encodes CASSDLSSLAYEQYF.